A selection of T cell receptor beta chains follows, all from one sample in a study of cytotoxic CD8 clonotypes in ibrutinib-treated CLL. Measured with immunoSEQ multiplex PCR; TCRdb has only the in-frame clones, and not every one. The repertoire holds about 19,000 clones, with over 70% as singletons. The sequences come from PBMCs, collected before ibrutinib treatment. These receptors all stem from a human donor with chronic lymphocytic leukemia. The CDR3 runs from the conserved cysteine through the conserved F or W. Each record gives: clone size, J gene, D gene, CDR3 length, V gene, CDR3 protein, CDR3 DNA. D genes are given only for firm matches. A row's size may be missing; if present it is once, few, many or a size class.

clone size: NA
J gene: TRBJ1-2
D gene: TRBD1
CDR3 length: 14
V gene: TRBV6-6
CDR3 protein: CASIPGQGRYGYTF
CDR3 DNA: TGTGCCAGCATCCCGGGACAGGGGAGATATGGCTACACCTTC

clone size: NA
J gene: TRBJ1-2
D gene: NA
CDR3 length: 14
V gene: TRBV6-6
CDR3 protein: CASSYRGVGYGYTF
CDR3 DNA: TGTGCCAGCAGTTACAGAGGGGTCGGGTATGGCTACACCTTC

clone size: NA
J gene: TRBJ2-7
D gene: NA
CDR3 length: 14
V gene: TRBV5-1
CDR3 protein: CASSSGLGPYEQYF
CDR3 DNA: TGCGCCAGCAGCTCTGGCCTCGGGCCCTACGAGCAGTACTTC

clone size: NA
J gene: TRBJ2-3
D gene: TRBD2
CDR3 length: 18
V gene: TRBV10-2
CDR3 protein: CASSGTQGTGGIGDTQYF
CDR3 DNA: TGCGCCAGCAGTGGGACCCAGGGGACGGGGGGGATAGGGGATACGCAGTATTTT

clone size: NA
J gene: TRBJ1-3
D gene: NA
CDR3 length: 13
V gene: TRBV23-1
CDR3 protein: CASSHGSGNTIYF
CDR3 DNA: TGCGCCAGCAGTCACGGCTCTGGAAACACCATATATTTT

clone size: NA
J gene: TRBJ1-3
D gene: NA
CDR3 length: 13
V gene: TRBV30
CDR3 protein: CAWSGLSGNTIYF
CDR3 DNA: TGTGCCTGGTCAGGGTTGAGCGGAAACACCATATATTTT

clone size: NA
J gene: TRBJ2-2
D gene: NA
CDR3 length: 15
V gene: TRBV9
CDR3 protein: CASSAEGTSTGELFF
CDR3 DNA: TGTGCCAGCAGCGCCGAGGGGACCAGCACCGGGGAGCTGTTTTTT

clone size: NA
J gene: TRBJ2-7
D gene: TRBD1
CDR3 length: 15
V gene: TRBV6-1
CDR3 protein: CASKERTGGSYEQYF
CDR3 DNA: TGTGCCAGCAAAGAAAGGACAGGGGGCTCCTACGAGCAGTACTTC

clone size: NA
J gene: TRBJ1-4
D gene: TRBD1
CDR3 length: 14
V gene: TRBV29-1
CDR3 protein: CSAQGTGLDEKLFF
CDR3 DNA: TGCAGCGCCCAGGGGACAGGGTTGGATGAAAAACTGTTTTTT

clone size: NA
J gene: TRBJ1-3
D gene: NA
CDR3 length: 15
V gene: TRBV5-4
CDR3 protein: CASSLMGVGGNTIYF
CDR3 DNA: TGTGCCAGCAGCTTGATGGGAGTAGGTGGAAACACCATATATTTT

clone size: few
J gene: TRBJ1-6
D gene: NA
CDR3 length: 15
V gene: TRBV10-2
CDR3 protein: CASVGVNSYNSPLHF
CDR3 DNA: TGCGCCAGCGTTGGGGTTAACTCCTATAATTCACCCCTCCACTTT

clone size: medium-sized
J gene: TRBJ1-2
D gene: NA
CDR3 length: 15
V gene: TRBV4-2
CDR3 protein: CASSLSSGWVYGYTF
CDR3 DNA: TGTGCCAGCAGCCTGTCGTCAGGCTGGGTCTACGGCTACACCTTC

clone size: NA
J gene: TRBJ1-2
D gene: TRBD1
CDR3 length: 14
V gene: TRBV6-1
CDR3 protein: CASTAGTGSYGYTF
CDR3 DNA: TGTGCCAGCACCGCCGGGACAGGGTCCTATGGCTACACCTTC

clone size: NA
J gene: TRBJ2-5
D gene: NA
CDR3 length: 14
V gene: TRBV28
CDR3 protein: CASSFNRGQETQYF
CDR3 DNA: TGTGCCAGCAGTTTCAACCGGGGGCAAGAGACCCAGTACTTC

clone size: NA
J gene: TRBJ2-3
D gene: TRBD1
CDR3 length: 15
V gene: TRBV5-1
CDR3 protein: CASSTTRGPDDTQYF
CDR3 DNA: TGCGCCAGCAGCACTACCAGGGGGCCTGACGATACGCAGTATTTT

clone size: NA
J gene: TRBJ2-4
D gene: NA
CDR3 length: 15
V gene: TRBV19
CDR3 protein: CASSTPGSRGNIQYF
CDR3 DNA: TGTGCCAGTAGTACTCCAGGATCTCGAGGAAACATTCAGTACTTC

clone size: NA
J gene: TRBJ2-4
D gene: TRBD1
CDR3 length: 16
V gene: TRBV5-5
CDR3 protein: CASSQRTGITGNIQYF
CDR3 DNA: TGTGCCAGCAGCCAACGGACAGGGATTACGGGGAACATTCAGTACTTC

clone size: NA
J gene: TRBJ1-4
D gene: NA
CDR3 length: 14
V gene: TRBV27
CDR3 protein: CASRAEGSNEKLFF
CDR3 DNA: TGTGCCAGCAGGGCAGAGGGGTCAAATGAAAAACTGTTTTTT

clone size: NA
J gene: TRBJ1-2
D gene: TRBD1
CDR3 length: 14
V gene: TRBV28
CDR3 protein: CASWDRLSLYGYTF
CDR3 DNA: TGTGCGAGTTGGGACAGATTGTCCCTCTATGGCTACACCTTC

clone size: NA
J gene: TRBJ1-4
D gene: NA
CDR3 length: 15
V gene: TRBV19
CDR3 protein: CASRQQGDPNEKLFF
CDR3 DNA: TGTGCCAGTAGACAGCAGGGAGACCCGAATGAAAAACTGTTTTTT

clone size: few
J gene: TRBJ2-3
D gene: TRBD1
CDR3 length: 14
V gene: TRBV5-1
CDR3 protein: CASSSGTAVDTQYF
CDR3 DNA: TGCGCCAGCAGTTCCGGGACAGCTGTGGATACGCAGTATTTT

clone size: NA
J gene: TRBJ2-1
D gene: NA
CDR3 length: 14
V gene: TRBV6-4
CDR3 protein: CASSDVGGHNEQFF
CDR3 DNA: TGTGCCAGCAGTGACGTAGGGGGGCACAATGAGCAGTTCTTC

clone size: NA
J gene: TRBJ2-1
D gene: TRBD1
CDR3 length: 13
V gene: TRBV6-5
CDR3 protein: CASREPGGNEQFF
CDR3 DNA: TGTGCCAGCAGAGAACCAGGGGGCAATGAGCAGTTCTTC

clone size: few
J gene: TRBJ1-2
D gene: NA
CDR3 length: 14
V gene: TRBV16
CDR3 protein: CASSQSGASYGYTF
CDR3 DNA: TGTGCCAGCAGCCAATCGGGGGCGAGCTATGGCTACACCTTC

clone size: NA
J gene: TRBJ1-6
D gene: TRBD1
CDR3 length: 15
V gene: TRBV7-2
CDR3 protein: CASSRRQGANSPLHF
CDR3 DNA: TGTGCCAGCAGCCGACGACAGGGGGCTAATTCACCCCTCCACTTT

clone size: once
J gene: TRBJ2-5
D gene: NA
CDR3 length: 16
V gene: TRBV6-5
CDR3 protein: CASSYAASGSQETQYF
CDR3 DNA: TGTGCCAGCAGTTATGCAGCGTCGGGTTCCCAAGAGACCCAGTACTTC

clone size: NA
J gene: TRBJ2-2
D gene: NA
CDR3 length: 13
V gene: TRBV5-1
CDR3 protein: CASSITGKWELFF
CDR3 DNA: TGCGCCAGCAGCATCACAGGGAAATGGGAGCTGTTTTTC

clone size: NA
J gene: TRBJ2-2
D gene: NA
CDR3 length: 16
V gene: TRBV5-1
CDR3 protein: CASSLGVSINTGELFF
CDR3 DNA: TGCGCCAGCAGCTTGGGAGTCAGTATTAACACCGGGGAGCTGTTTTTT

clone size: NA
J gene: TRBJ2-7
D gene: NA
CDR3 length: 13
V gene: TRBV28
CDR3 protein: CASQSPKSYEQYF
CDR3 DNA: TGTGCCAGCCAATCGCCGAAGTCCTACGAGCAGTACTTC

clone size: medium-sized
J gene: TRBJ2-6
D gene: TRBD1
CDR3 length: 18
V gene: TRBV4-3
CDR3 protein: CASSQVGTGGAGANVLTF
CDR3 DNA: TGCGCCAGCAGCCAAGTGGGGACAGGGGGTGCTGGGGCCAACGTCCTGACTTTC

clone size: NA
J gene: TRBJ1-5
D gene: NA
CDR3 length: 13
V gene: TRBV19
CDR3 protein: CASSIWINQPQHF
CDR3 DNA: TGTGCCAGTAGTATCTGGATCAATCAGCCCCAGCATTTT

clone size: NA
J gene: TRBJ1-3
D gene: NA
CDR3 length: 17
V gene: TRBV4-3
CDR3 protein: CASSQDRGVFSGNTIYF
CDR3 DNA: TGCGCCAGCAGCCAAGATAGAGGGGTCTTCTCTGGAAACACCATATATTTT

clone size: NA
J gene: TRBJ1-1
D gene: TRBD1
CDR3 length: 14
V gene: TRBV2
CDR3 protein: CASSEGTGNTEAFF
CDR3 DNA: TGTGCCAGCAGTGAGGGGACAGGGAACACTGAAGCTTTCTTT